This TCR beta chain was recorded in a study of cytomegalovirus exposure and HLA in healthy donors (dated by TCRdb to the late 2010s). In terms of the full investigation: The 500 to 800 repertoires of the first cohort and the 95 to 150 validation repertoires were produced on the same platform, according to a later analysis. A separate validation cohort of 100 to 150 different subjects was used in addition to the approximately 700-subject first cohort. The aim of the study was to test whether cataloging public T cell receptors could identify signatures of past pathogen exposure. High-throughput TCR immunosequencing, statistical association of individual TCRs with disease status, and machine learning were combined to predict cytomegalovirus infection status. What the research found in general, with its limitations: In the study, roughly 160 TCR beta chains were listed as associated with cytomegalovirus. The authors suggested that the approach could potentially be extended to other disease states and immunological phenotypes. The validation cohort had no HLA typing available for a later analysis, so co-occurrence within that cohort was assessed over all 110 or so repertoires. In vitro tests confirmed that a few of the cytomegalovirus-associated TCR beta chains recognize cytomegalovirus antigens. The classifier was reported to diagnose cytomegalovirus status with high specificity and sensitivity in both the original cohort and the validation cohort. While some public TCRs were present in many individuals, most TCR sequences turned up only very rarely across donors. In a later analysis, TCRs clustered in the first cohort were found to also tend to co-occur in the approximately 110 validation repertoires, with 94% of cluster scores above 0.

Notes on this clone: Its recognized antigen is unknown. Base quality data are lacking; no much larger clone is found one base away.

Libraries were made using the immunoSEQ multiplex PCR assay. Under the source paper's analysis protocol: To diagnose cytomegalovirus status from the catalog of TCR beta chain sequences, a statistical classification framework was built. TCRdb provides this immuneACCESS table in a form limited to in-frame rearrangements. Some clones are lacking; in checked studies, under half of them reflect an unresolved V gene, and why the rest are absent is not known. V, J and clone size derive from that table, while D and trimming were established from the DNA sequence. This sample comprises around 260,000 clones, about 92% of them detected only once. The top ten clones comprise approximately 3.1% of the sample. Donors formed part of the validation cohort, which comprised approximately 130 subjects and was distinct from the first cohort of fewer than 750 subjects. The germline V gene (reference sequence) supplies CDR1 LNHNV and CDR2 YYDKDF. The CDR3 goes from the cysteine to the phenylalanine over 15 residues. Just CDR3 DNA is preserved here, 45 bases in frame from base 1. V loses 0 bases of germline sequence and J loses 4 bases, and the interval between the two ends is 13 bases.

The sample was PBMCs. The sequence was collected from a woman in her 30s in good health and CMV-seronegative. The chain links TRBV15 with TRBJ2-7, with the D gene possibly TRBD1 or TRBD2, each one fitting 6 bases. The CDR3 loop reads CATSREGGRVYEQYF. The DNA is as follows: TGTGCCACCAGCAGAGAGGGGGGCAGGGTATACGAGCAGTACTTC. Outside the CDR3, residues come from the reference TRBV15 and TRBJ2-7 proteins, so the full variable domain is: DAMVIQNPRYQVTQFGKPVTLSCSQTLNHNVMYWYQQKSSQAPKLLFHYYDKDFNNEADTPDNFQSRRPNTSFCFLDIRSPGLGDTAMYLCATSREGGRVYEQYFGPGTRLTVT.